This TCR beta chain came from a study of T cell repertoires in ileal Crohn's disease. Regarding time point: neoterminal ileum biopsy at postoperative endoscopy, about 6 months after surgery. In its sample, this clone was seen a few times. Only in-frame clones appear in the TCRdb table, and some are missing; sequencing was by immunoSEQ multiplex PCR. The sample has 5,000 or so clones, approximately 69% seen once; the top ten hold less than 35%. From germline, CDR1 is SEHNR and CDR2 FQNEAQ (reference sequence). The ends were cut back, 5 bases at V and 6 bases at J, with 11 bases in the middle. The CDR3 extends over 13 amino acids.

V is TRBV7-9 and J is TRBJ1-5, with no clear D. The origin of this receptor is an adult with Crohn's disease. Source material: ileal tissue. CDR3 DNA sequence: TGTGCCAGCAGCCCCCAGGAAGGTCAGCCCCAGCATTTT. It specifies CASSPQEGQPQHF.